The rows below give T cell receptor beta chains drawn from one sample of a study of T-cell reconstitution after alpha-beta-depleted transplantation in children. TCRdb used MiXCR to reprocess the PCR reads, holding one entry per CDR3 protein. The data show about 200,000 distinct CDR3 sequences, about 6% seen once. The input for sequencing was PBMCs, taken before TCRalphabeta/CD19-depleted stem cell transplant. These receptors were obtained from a girl younger than two with combined immunodeficiency, due to receive a stem cell transplant. CDR3s include the opening cysteine and the closing phenylalanine or tryptophan.

V gene	J gene	CDR3 length	CDR3 protein
TRBV4-3	TRBJ2-1	16	CASSQDYTSSYNEQFF
TRBV28	TRBJ2-5	18	CASSLPGLAGEWQETQYF
TRBV27	TRBJ2-2	13	CASTTWKTGELFF
TRBV7-9	TRBJ2-5	16	CASSPGTSEKQETQYF
TRBV6-5	TRBJ2-7	14	CASRPGGLVDEQYF
TRBV4-3	TRBJ1-1	13	CASSQGRQGSVIF
TRBV18	TRBJ2-7	13	CASSPKDYYEQYF
TRBV5-1	TRBJ2-7	14	CASSYPTEGGEQYF
TRBV13	TRBJ2-6	16	CASSLFQGAGANVLTF
TRBV25-1	TRBJ2-1	12	CTSSEYGNEQFF
TRBV6-2/TRBV6-3	TRBJ1-2	17	CASSYPTGALLWGGYTF
TRBV6-5	TRBJ2-7	14	CASKFWDRSYEQYF
TRBV28	TRBJ1-1	12	CASSLTLSEAFF
TRBV3-1	TRBJ2-1	21	CASSQVSGYLAGESSYNEQFF
TRBV27	TRBJ2-3	14	CASSFPALRDTQYF
TRBV5-1	TRBJ1-5	15	CASSLGPGANQPQHF
TRBV29-1	TRBJ1-2	12	CSVGGTYYGYTF
TRBV7-2	TRBJ2-1	16	CASSPSSGRPWGEQFF
TRBV7-2	TRBJ2-3	13	CASSWDYTDTQYF
TRBV7-9	TRBJ2-3	16	CASSQGTGAWTDTQYF
TRBV12-3/TRBV12-4	TRBJ2-2	13	CASIPVNTGELFF
TRBV12-3/TRBV12-4	TRBJ1-5	14	CASTSGVYNQPQHF
TRBV7-3	TRBJ2-1	13	CASSSEKYNEQFF
TRBV15	TRBJ2-3	19	CATSSTLYTGVPLTDTQYF
TRBV24-1	TRBJ2-1	15	CATSDPGRSYNEQFF
TRBV20-1	TRBJ1-2	16	CSARPDGGVFIYGYTF
TRBV20-1	TRBJ2-1	18	CSARVLLAGGLVINEQFF
TRBV29-1	TRBJ1-1	11	CSGTVNTEAFF
TRBV27	TRBJ2-7	11	CASRAGDEQYF
TRBV25-1	TRBJ2-3	15	CASSGTSGPTDTQYF
TRBV5-6	TRBJ2-7	15	CARSLGISSSYEQYF
TRBV4-1	TRBJ2-1	12	CASSRTGNEQFF
TRBV13	TRBJ2-1	17	CASSLGGGTSSYNEQFF
TRBV5-1	TRBJ1-5	16	CASSLAIGDDNQPQHF
TRBV5-1	TRBJ2-7	14	CASSLLRDRYEQYF
TRBV4-1	TRBJ2-7	15	CASSQAGTALYEQYF
TRBV15	TRBJ2-5	15	CATSARTSGRETQYF
TRBV20-1	TRBJ2-6	14	CSARGGTGANVLTF
TRBV24-1	TRBJ2-3	15	CATSQGISSTDTQYF
TRBV20-1	TRBJ1-6	14	CSAQRTGRTDPLHF
TRBV4-3	TRBJ2-1	15	CASSQTVAGGNEQFF
TRBV20-1	TRBJ1-2	16	CSARIEGARTPGRYTF
TRBV29-1	TRBJ1-2	11	CSVARSGGYTF
TRBV21-1	TRBJ1-6	16	CASSKGSGVYNSPLHF
TRBV7-2	TRBJ2-5	12	CASSLAGPPQYF
TRBV15	TRBJ2-1	19	CATSRDPIIVSSLYNEQFF
TRBV5-1	TRBJ1-6	15	CASSPADRGGSPLHF
TRBV20-1	TRBJ2-3	15	CSAPVGAGSPDTQYF
TRBV7-2	TRBJ1-2	15	CASSLYLGGDYGYTF
TRBV20-1	TRBJ1-1	9	CSANTEAFF
TRBV7-9	TRBJ2-1	13	CASSLPGGDEQFF